Listed here are 15 T cell receptor beta chains from one sample, sequenced in a study of Ad26.COV2.S vaccination and SARS-CoV-2 variants. Assay used: immunoSEQ multiplex PCR; TCRdb lists only in-frame clones, some missing. The table has under 550,000 clones, 88% seen once. The treatment here: some 19 received Ad26.COV2.S at low or high dose, single or two shots; about 5 received placebo; per-sample allocation not given. On day 63 after the first injection, vaccine and placebo recipients gave samples. Sequencing was performed on peripheral blood, taken in a trial of Ad26.COV2.S vaccine versus placebo. The origin of the receptors is a person between 18 and 60 years old who received the Ad26.COV2.S COVID-19 vaccine or a placebo.

Worth noting for this clone: Other DNA sequences of this sample code for an identical CDR3. The chain uses TRBV5-1 and TRBJ2-3; D is unclear. CDR1 is SGHRS, CDR2 YFSETQ, per germline. The CDR3 runs 12 residues. Deletions cut 1 base from V and 4 bases from J, with 4 bases between. The DNA of the CDR3 is TGCGCCAGCAGCTTGAACTCAGATACGCAGTATTTT. Amino acid sequence: CASSLNSDTQYF.

The rearrangement joins TRBV7-9 to TRBJ2-5; D is undetermined. Between the trimmed V and J ends, which lost 1 base and 2 bases, there was a span of 11 bases. The germline CDR1 and CDR2 sequences are SEHNR and FQNEAQ (reference sequence). The CDR3 is made up of 15 amino acids. The CDR3 nucleotides read TGTGCCAGCAGCTTAGTCGGTTTTTGGCAAGAGACCCAGTACTTC. It translates to CASSLVGFWQETQYF.

Note on this clone: Its ends do not fully match the called genes, so a read error is possible. V usage is TRBV7-6 and J usage is TRBJ2-7; D remains ambiguous. Germline V CDR1 and CDR2: SGHVS, FNYEAQ. The CDR3 spans 12 residues. The CDR3 spells CASSLSNVPPVF. The CDR3 DNA reads as TGTGCCAGCAGCTTAAGCAACGTCCCCCCGGTCTTC.

The chain links TRBV30 to TRBJ1-3; 7 bases map to TRBD1. The CDR3 runs to 13 residues. The V gene's germline CDR1 is GTSNPN and CDR2 SVGIG (reference sequence). J lost 3 bases, V lost 2 bases, and 1 base had no gene match. The CDR3 region has the DNA TGTGCCTGGAGTTGGACAGGTGGAAACACCATATATTTT. It specifies CAWSWTGGNTIYF.

This chain connects TRBV5-5 to TRBJ2-7, with 11 positions matching TRBD2. J lost 6 bases, V lost 4 bases, and 9 bases had no gene match. The CDR3 is 15 amino acids. The germline V gene encodes CDR1 SGHKS and CDR2 YYEKEE (reference sequence). CDR3 DNA: TGTGCCAGCAGCCAGCTTAGCGGGGGGGCCAGCGAGCAGTACTTC. Its translation is CASSQLSGGASEQYF.

The CDR3 loop is CASSLGGRAEAFF. The CDR3 DNA follows: TGTGCCAGCAGCTTGGGGGGCCGCGCTGAAGCTTTCTTT. The chain uses TRBV5-5 and TRBJ1-1; TRBD1 might be the D (5 bases). This CDR3 has 13 amino acids. Germline-derived CDR1 and CDR2 are SGHKS and YYEKEE (reference sequence). V was pared by 0 bases and J by 6 bases, with 9 bases between.

This clone appeared once. The chain employs TRBV1 and TRBJ2-7; TRBD2 was called by the table and not checked on the DNA. TRBV1 counts as a pseudogene. The CDR3 spans 16 residues. The CDR3, as DNA: TGCACCAGCAGCCGCAGGAGAGGGAGAAGCTCCTACGAGCAGTACTTC. Protein sequence: CTSSRRRGRSSYEQYF.

This chain uses TRBV29-1 with TRBJ2-3; TRBD1 matches 11 bases. The V gene's germline CDR1 is SQVTM and CDR2 ANQGSEA. With 1 base clipped from V and 5 bases from J, the junction kept 5 bases outside the gene matches. This CDR3 is 15 amino acids long. The CDR3 nucleotides are TGCAGCGTTGAAGGGACAGGGGGCTGGGGAGATACGCAGTATTTT. This encodes CSVEGTGGWGDTQYF.

This chain uses TRBV11-3 with TRBJ2-7; 11 nucleotides match TRBD2. Germline V gives CDR1 SGHNT, CDR2 YENEEA. The CDR3 runs to 15 residues. V shed 4 bases and J 5 bases; nucleotides not matched to a gene: 7. CDR3 in amino acids: CASSSLSSGGDEQYF. The CDR3 nucleotides read TGTGCCAGCAGCTCCCTGAGTAGCGGGGGGGACGAGCAGTACTTC.

The V call is TRBV29-1, the J call TRBJ1-2; D is unresolved. V was clipped by 4 bases and J by 2 bases, with 8 bases between them. Per the germline V gene, CDR1 is SQVTM and CDR2 is ANQGSEA. The CDR3 contains 12 residues. The CDR3 DNA reads TGCAGCGTTGTGCGGCAGAACTATGGCTACACCTTC. Its translation: CSVVRQNYGYTF. Complete variable domain (other parts from reference TRBV29-1 and TRBJ1-2): SAVISQKPSRDICQRGTSLTIQCQVDSQVTMMFWYRQQPGQSLTLIATANQGSEATYESGFVIDKFPISRPNLTFSTLTVSNMSPEDSSIYLCSVVRQNYGYTFGSGTRLTVV.

The chain links TRBV6-5 to TRBJ1-1, with a possible D match to TRBD1 (5 bases). The V gene lost 6 bases and the J gene lost 1 base, with 12 bases spanning the gap. The length of the CDR3 is 14 residues. Germline CDR1 and CDR2: MNHEY and SVGAGI. The DNA for the CDR3 is TGTGCCAGCAGGAACCGGGGGAAGAACACTGAAGCTTTCTTT. Residues: CASRNRGKNTEAFF.

The genes are TRBV4-3 and TRBJ1-6; maybe TRBD1 (6 bases). The CDR3 is made up of 15 amino acids. Germline V gene sequence: CDR1 LGHNA, CDR2 YSLEER. V was trimmed by 3 bases and J by 11 bases, leaving 17 bases between them. For the CDR3, the DNA is TGCGCCAGCAGCCAGGCCTGGGACAATCGGACACCCCTCCACTTT. Encoded protein: CASSQAWDNRTPLHF.

The chain joins TRBV7-2 to TRBJ2-5; D is ambiguous. V was pared by 1 base and J by 7 bases, with 13 bases between. The CDR3 has 14 residues. In germline, CDR1 is SGHTA, CDR2 FQGNSA. The CDR3 protein is CASSLVRMVGTQYF. The CDR3 DNA reads TGTGCCAGCAGCTTAGTACGCATGGTAGGGACCCAGTACTTC.

The chain combines TRBV29-1 with TRBJ1-2; no reliable D call. Germline assignment: CDR1 SQVTM and CDR2 ANQGSEA. The CDR3 extends over 13 amino acids. V lost 1 base to trimming and J lost 7 bases, with 13 bases between them. The CDR3 is CSVEGQFRGGYTF. CDR3 nucleotides: TGCAGCGTTGAAGGGCAGTTTCGCGGTGGCTACACCTTC.

The chain has TRBV6-5 and TRBJ1-6; D unresolved. CDR1 is MNHEY, CDR2 SVGAGI, per germline. The CDR3 extends over 13 amino acids. The V and J ends lost 2 bases and 7 bases respectively, with 6 bases between them. The CDR3, as DNA: TGTGCCAGCAGTTACGACGGGAATTCACCCCTCCACTTT. Translated, it gives CASSYDGNSPLHF.